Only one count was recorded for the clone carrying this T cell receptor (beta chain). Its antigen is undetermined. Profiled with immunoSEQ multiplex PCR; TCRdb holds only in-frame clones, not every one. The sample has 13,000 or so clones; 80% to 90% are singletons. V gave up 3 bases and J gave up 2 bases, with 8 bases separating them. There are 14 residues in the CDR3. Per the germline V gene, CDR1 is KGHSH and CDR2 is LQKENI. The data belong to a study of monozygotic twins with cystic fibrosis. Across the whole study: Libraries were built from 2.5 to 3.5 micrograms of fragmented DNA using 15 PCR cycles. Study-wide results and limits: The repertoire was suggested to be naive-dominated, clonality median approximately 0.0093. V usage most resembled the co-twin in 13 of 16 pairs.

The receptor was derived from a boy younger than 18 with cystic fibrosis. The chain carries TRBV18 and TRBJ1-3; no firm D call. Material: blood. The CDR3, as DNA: TGTGCCAGCTCACCGGCGGCAGCTGGAAACACCATATATTTT. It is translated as CASSPAAAGNTIYF.